This T cell receptor beta chain was captured by sequencing in a study of blood T cells in healthy people across ages. Study-wide results and caveats: Strong correlation was found linking TCR beta diversity to naive T cell percentage.

Using a J-beta primer mix together with a sample-barcoded 5' primer, a second PCR was run for about 6 to 11 cycles. Samples each returned at least 2.5 million CDR3-containing paired-end reads. MiXCR was run by TCRdb on the 5' RACE reads, yielding one entry per CDR3 protein. Of hundreds of thousands of distinct CDR3 sequences in the sample, roughly 53% are singletons; the top ten hold approximately 41%. Note on this clonotype: Its specificity is unknown.

The CDR3 totals 16 residues. CDR1 DFQATT and CDR2 SNEGSKA come from the germline V gene (reference sequence). Trimming at V came to 1 base and at J to 14 bases, leaving 14 bases not matched to a gene. The specimen sequenced was blood. This chain joins TRBV20-1 and TRBJ2-3; TRBD2 matches at 14 bases. This TCR was sampled from a man older than 75 in good health. The CDR3 region has the DNA TGCAGTGCTAGAGGACTAGCGGGAGGGCGTGAGAGATACGCGTATTTT. Amino acid sequence: CSARGLAGGRERYAYF.